The T cell receptor beta chain described here comes from a study of cytomegalovirus exposure and HLA in healthy donors. Study-wide results and limits: In an earlier analysis, in fewer than 700 donors, most V segments appeared productive either ~87% or ~30% of the time. A few V segments could not be told apart, such as TRBV6-2 and TRBV6-3, and were left out. The authors judged a highly shared variant cluster likely a sequencing artifact.

This CDR3 is 14 amino acids long. The V gene's germline CDR1 is SNHLY and CDR2 FYNNEI. Trimming took 10 bases from V and 3 from J; bases not matched to a gene: 4. Concerning this clone itself: Its antigen is unidentified.

The PCR had 60 Vbeta and 13 Jbeta primers. Only in-frame clones appear in the TCRdb table, and some are missing; sequencing was by immunoSEQ multiplex PCR. The sample includes around 120,000 clones, 75% to 90% of them seen just once. The specimen was PBMCs. This sequence originates from a woman aged 40 to 50 in good health and CMV-seronegative. This chain links TRBV2 with TRBJ1-6; 9 nucleotides align to TRBD1. This CDR3 reads CATTGGVYNSPLHF. CDR3 DNA: TGTGCCACTACAGGGGGCGTCTATAATTCACCCCTCCACTTT.